Only a few counts were recorded for the clone carrying this T cell receptor (beta chain). Its antigen is not identified. This sample is drawn from a study of radiation and T cells in renal cell carcinoma. General study points: Pretreatment tumor biopsies were lacking, so baseline clonotypes are unknown. From baseline, blood top tumor clonotypes peaked at 2 weeks post-radiation.

Generated by immunoSEQ multiplex PCR, the TCRdb table keeps only in-frame clones and is missing some. This sample yields 10,000 to 15,000 clones, of which about 33% are seen a single time; approximately 15% belongs to the top ten. V shed 5 bases, J shed 2 bases, and the junction held 7 bases outside the gene matches. Looked up from germline, CDR1 is PRHDT and CDR2 is FYEKMQ (reference sequence). The CDR3 consists of 16 residues. Treatment described: 15 Gy SBRT to primary tumor, nephrectomy 4 weeks later. The tumor was a clear cell renal cell carcinoma. The chain has TRBV13 and TRBJ2-5, with 11 positions matching TRBD2. The material was tumor tissue, obtained from a patient whose treatment included radiotherapy and nephrectomy. The clonotype was recovered from a man in his sixties with renal cell carcinoma. The CDR3 DNA sequence: TGTGCCAGCAGCCTGAGACTAGCGGGAAGGCAAGAGACCCAGTACTTC. It is translated as CASSLRLAGRQETQYF.